The rows below give T cell receptor beta chains drawn from one sample of a study of blood T cell repertoires in COVID-19. The repertoire was sequenced with immunoSEQ multiplex PCR; TCRdb's copy has only in-frame clones and lacks some. The sample lists approximately 200,000 clones, more than 70% occurring once. Source material: peripheral blood. The source is a young woman with acute or convalescent COVID-19. Each CDR3 is given with its conserved first and last residue. Each record gives: V gene, clone size, J gene, D gene, CDR3 DNA, CDR3 protein. A D gene is named only where the DNA matches it firmly. For some rows the clone size is stated as once, few or many, or as a class when expanded; others skip it.

TRBV6-1,.,TRBJ2-1,.,TGTGCCAGCAGTGAAGCAGGGGTACGGGATGAGCAGTTCTTC,CASSEAGVRDEQFF
TRBV4-2,.,TRBJ2-7,.,TGTGCCAGCAGCCAAGTGAGAGGTGCCTACGAGCAGTACTTC,CASSQVRGAYEQYF
TRBV25-1,once,TRBJ1-1,.,TGTGCCAGCAGTGATTCAGGCAGACCCACCGTCACAGCTTTCTTT,CASSDSGRPTVTAFF
TRBV28,.,TRBJ1-5,TRBD1,TGTGCCAGCCATCTCTCGGGACAGTCCCAGCATTTT,CASHLSGQSQHF
TRBV2,.,TRBJ2-7,.,TGTGCCACAAAGAGGGGGTCGGACGAGCAGTACTTC,CATKRGSDEQYF
TRBV29-1,.,TRBJ2-3,.,TGCAGCGTAGCTGAACGCGCAGATACGCAGTATTTT,CSVAERADTQYF
TRBV5-1,.,TRBJ2-1,.,TGCGCCAGCAGCTTTTGGACTAAAAACAATGAGCAGTTCTTC,CASSFWTKNNEQFF
TRBV7-9,.,TRBJ1-2,TRBD1,TGTGCCAGCAGCTTCTCCGGGACAGCCTTAGGGGGCTACACCTTC,CASSFSGTALGGYTF
TRBV7-2,.,TRBJ2-1,.,TGTGCCAGCAGCCCTCTAGTAAATAAGTTCTTC,CASSPLVNKFF
TRBV27,.,TRBJ1-1,.,TGTGCCAGCAGTTTTTATTGGGGCTCTGAAGCTTTCTTT,CASSFYWGSEAFF
TRBV27,.,TRBJ1-5,TRBD1,TGTGCCAGCAGTTTAAATACAGGGGGACATCAGCCCCAGCATTTT,CASSLNTGGHQPQHF
TRBV3-1/TRBV3-2,few,TRBJ2-5,TRBD2,TGTGCCAGCAGCCAATTTGGACTAGCGGGTGGTCAAGAGACCCAGTACTTC,CASSQFGLAGGQETQYF
TRBV11-2,.,TRBJ1-2,.,TGTGCCAGCAGCTTAGATCATGACGGGAACTATGGCTACACCTTC,CASSLDHDGNYGYTF
TRBV28,.,TRBJ1-1,.,TGTGCCAGCAGTTTGCGAAGGGAGGCTTTCTTT,CASSLRREAFF
TRBV10-3,.,TRBJ2-1,TRBD2,TGTGCCACTCTACTAGCGGAGGGGTACAATGAGCAGTTCTTC,CATLLAEGYNEQFF
TRBV15,few,TRBJ1-1,.,TGTGCCACCAGCAGAGATTCGGCGGGGAACACTGAAGCTTTCTTT,CATSRDSAGNTEAFF
TRBV15,.,TRBJ2-3,TRBD1,TGTGCCACCAGCGGGACAGAGGCGATACCGAACTCTAGCACAGATACGCAGTATTTT,CATSGTEAIPNSSTDTQYF
TRBV10-3,.,TRBJ2-3,.,TGTGCCATCAGTCCCAAAACCGGACGAGGGCTCTCAGATACGCAGTATTTT,CAISPKTGRGLSDTQYF
TRBV3-1/TRBV3-2,.,TRBJ2-2,.,TGTGCCAGCAACCTGAGGAGCTCGCACACCGGGGAGCTGTTTTTT,CASNLRSSHTGELFF
TRBV18,.,TRBJ1-1,.,TGTGCCAGCTCACCGGAAACTGCAGGGTTTCGTGGTGAAGCTTTCTTT,CASSPETAGFRGEAFF
TRBV6-5,.,TRBJ1-6,.,TGTGCCAGCACCGTACCGGGACAAATTAATTCACCCCTCCACTTT,CASTVPGQINSPLHF
TRBV5-1,.,TRBJ1-1,.,TGCGCCAGCAGCTTGGGCCCCGAGGCTTTCTTT,CASSLGPEAFF
TRBV28,.,TRBJ2-3,TRBD1,TGTGCCAGCAGTTTACGCCTGACAGGGATGGCAGATACGCAGTATTTT,CASSLRLTGMADTQYF
TRBV11-3,.,TRBJ2-5,.,TGTGCCAGCAGCGGTCGGACATCGGTGGAGACCCAGTACTTC,CASSGRTSVETQYF
TRBV9,.,TRBJ2-1,TRBD2,TGTGCCAGCAGCCCTCCTAGCGGGAATGAGCAGTTCTTC,CASSPPSGNEQFF
TRBV6-5,.,TRBJ1-1,TRBD1,TGTGCCAGCAGTTACCGGCAGGGGGGCACTGAAGCTTTCTTT,CASSYRQGGTEAFF